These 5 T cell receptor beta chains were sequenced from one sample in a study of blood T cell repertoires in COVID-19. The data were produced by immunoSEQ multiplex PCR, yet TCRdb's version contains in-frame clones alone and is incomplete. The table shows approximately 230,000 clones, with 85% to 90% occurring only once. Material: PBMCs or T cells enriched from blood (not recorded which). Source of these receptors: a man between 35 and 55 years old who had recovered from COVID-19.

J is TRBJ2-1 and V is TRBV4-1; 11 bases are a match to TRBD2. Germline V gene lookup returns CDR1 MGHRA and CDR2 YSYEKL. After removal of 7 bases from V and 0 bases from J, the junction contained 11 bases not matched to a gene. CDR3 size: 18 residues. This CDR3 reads CASKGLAGGSSSYNEQFF. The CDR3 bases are TGCGCCAGCAAGGGTTTAGCGGGGGGGTCTAGCTCCTACAATGAGCAGTTCTTC.

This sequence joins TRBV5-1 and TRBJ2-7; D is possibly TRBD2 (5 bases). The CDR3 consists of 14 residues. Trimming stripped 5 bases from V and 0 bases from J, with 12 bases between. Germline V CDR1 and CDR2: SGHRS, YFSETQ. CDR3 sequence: CASRTSTGSYEQYF. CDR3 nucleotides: TGCGCCAGCAGAACTAGTACGGGCTCCTACGAGCAGTACTTC.

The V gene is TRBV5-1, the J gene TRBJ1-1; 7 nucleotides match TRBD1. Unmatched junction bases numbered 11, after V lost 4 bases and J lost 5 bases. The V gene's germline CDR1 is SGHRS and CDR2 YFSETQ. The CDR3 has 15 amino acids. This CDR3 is CASSDSGQLRTEAFF. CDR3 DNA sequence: TGCGCCAGCAGCGACTCGGGACAGCTGAGAACTGAAGCTTTCTTT.

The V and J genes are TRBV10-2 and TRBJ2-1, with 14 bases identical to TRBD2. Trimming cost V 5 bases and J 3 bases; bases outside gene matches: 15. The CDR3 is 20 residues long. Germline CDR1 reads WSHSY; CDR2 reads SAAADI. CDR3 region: CASSPIPGLAGEKGYNEQFF. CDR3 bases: TGCGCCAGCAGTCCAATCCCGGGACTAGCGGGGGAAAAAGGCTACAATGAGCAGTTCTTC.

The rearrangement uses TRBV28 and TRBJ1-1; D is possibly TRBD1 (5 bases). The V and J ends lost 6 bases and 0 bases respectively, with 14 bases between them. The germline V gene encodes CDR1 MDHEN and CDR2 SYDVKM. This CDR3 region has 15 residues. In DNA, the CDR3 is TGTGCCAGCAGCCCCCCGGGGGGAATGAACACTGAAGCTTTCTTT. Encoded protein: CASSPPGGMNTEAFF.